What follows are 14 T cell receptor beta chains derived from one specimen sequenced in a study of cytomegalovirus exposure and HLA in healthy donors. PCR used 60 Vbeta primers and 13 Jbeta primers. Sequencing used immunoSEQ multiplex PCR; TCRdb keeps in-frame clones, though not all of them. The specimen's table records roughly 72,000 clones. Sequencing was performed on PBMCs. These receptors all come from a man aged 18 to 29 in good health and CMV-seropositive.

As for this clone: The junction does not match germline at one end; this may be a read error. This chain connects TRBV11-2 to TRBJ2-2; TRBD2 agrees at 7 bases. Per germline, CDR1 SGHAT and CDR2 FQNNGV. The CDR3 is made up of 18 amino acids. The CDR3 DNA follows: TGTGCCAGCAGCCTAGATAGGATCGGGAGGCCGAACACCGGGGAGCTGTTTTTT. Protein product: CASSLDRIGRPNTGELFF.

The chain carries TRBV28 and TRBJ1-3; D unresolved. CDR3 length: 16 amino acids. Germline V lookup: CDR1 MDHEN, CDR2 SYDVKM. V was trimmed by 6 bases and J by 0 bases, leaving 15 bases between them. The CDR3 region is CASSAWGGHSGNTIYF. The CDR3 DNA reads TGTGCCAGCAGCGCTTGGGGAGGCCACTCTGGAAACACCATATATTTT.

V and J are TRBV6-4 and TRBJ2-1, with 11 bases aligning to TRBD2. Germline V gives CDR1 MRHNA, CDR2 SNTAGT. The junction had 3 bases not matched to a gene; V was cut back by 2 bases and J by 6 bases. There are 15 residues in the CDR3. The CDR3 sequence is CASSDGSGRVNEQFF. The CDR3 coding sequence is TGTGCCAGCAGTGACGGTAGCGGGAGGGTCAATGAGCAGTTCTTC.

The J gene is TRBJ1-4, the V gene TRBV4-2; the match to TRBD1 covers 11 bases. In germline, CDR1 is LGHNA, CDR2 YNFKEQ. Trimming took 4 bases from V and 0 from J; bases not matched to a gene: 4. CDR3 size: 17 residues. CDR3 sequence (DNA): TGTGCCAGCAGCCCCAGGACAGGGGGCCCAACTAATGAAAAACTGTTTTTT. Protein: CASSPRTGGPTNEKLFF.

This clone is medium-sized (0.01 to 0.1%) by frequency. This chain connects TRBV2 to TRBJ2-1, with 8 nucleotides matching TRBD2. Germline CDR1 is SNHLY and CDR2 is FYNNEI. V shed 11 bases and J 4 bases; nucleotides not matched to a gene: 10. The CDR3 length is 14 residues. This chain's CDR3 is CAGTGGDSYNEQFF. The CDR3, as DNA: TGTGCCGGGACGGGGGGGGACTCATACAATGAGCAGTTCTTC.

This rearrangement joins TRBV4-1 to TRBJ1-2, with TRBD1 identical over 12 bases. V gave up 1 base and J gave up 2 bases; unmatched junction bases: 8. Germline V lookup: CDR1 MGHRA, CDR2 YSYEKL. CDR3 length: 18 residues. CDR3 protein: CASSQAFRDRGRNYGYTF. The CDR3, as DNA: TGCGCCAGCAGCCAAGCCTTCCGGGACAGGGGGCGAAACTATGGCTACACCTTC.

The V call is TRBV7-9, the J call TRBJ1-3, with 8 bases matching TRBD1. After removal of 5 bases from V and 0 bases from J, the junction contained 9 bases not matched to a gene. There are 17 residues in the CDR3. Germline-derived CDR1 and CDR2 are SEHNR and FQNEAQ (reference sequence). This chain's CDR3 is CASSTTTGGDSGNTIYF. The CDR3 bases are TGTGCCAGCAGCACAACTACAGGGGGAGACTCTGGAAACACCATATATTTT.

This chain joins TRBV6-1 and TRBJ1-3; TRBD1 matches 7 bases. The CDR3 runs 16 residues. Trimming cost V 8 bases and J 7 bases; bases outside gene matches: 17. Germline CDR1 is MNHNS and CDR2 is SASEGT. For the CDR3, the DNA is TGTGCCAGCGGGGAAGGGACAGCTGTTATATGGAACACCATATATTTT. This sequence encodes CASGEGTAVIWNTIYF.

The rearrangement joins TRBV6-1 to TRBJ2-5, with 7 bases identical to TRBD2. J gave up 1 base and V 7 bases, and 6 bases lay outside the gene matches. The germline gives CDR1 MNHNS, CDR2 SASEGT. The CDR3 is 14 residues long. In DNA form, the CDR3 reads TGTGCCAGCAATCGGGGGGTTTCCCAAGAGACCCAGTACTTC. Translating it yields CASNRGVSQETQYF.

This chain connects TRBV7-2 to TRBJ2-7; 10 bases are a match to TRBD2. Germline lookup yields CDR1 SGHTA and CDR2 FQGNSA. V shed 5 bases and J 0 bases; nucleotides not matched to a gene: 7. The CDR3 contains 16 residues. The CDR3 nucleotides read TGTGCCAGCAGCACCCACAGCGGGAGGGCCTCCTACGAGCAGTACTTC. Translating gives CASSTHSGRASYEQYF.

The CDR3 loop reads CASSARRDREENSPLHF. The CDR3 coding sequence is TGTGCCAGCAGCGCTCGCCGGGACAGGGAGGAGAATTCACCCCTCCACTTT. The rearrangement links TRBV7-9 to TRBJ1-6; TRBD1 aligns across 9 bases. J lost 7 bases, V lost 5 bases, and 12 bases had no gene match. The CDR3 sequence is 17 residues long. CDR1 is SEHNR and CDR2 is FQNEAQ in the germline V gene (reference sequence).

The chain joins TRBV27 to TRBJ2-7; 12 bases fit TRBD1. The germline gives CDR1 MNHEY, CDR2 SMNVEV (reference sequence). The CDR3 is 15 amino acids. Trimming took 5 bases from V and 3 from J; bases not matched to a gene: 5. The CDR3 DNA reads as TGTGCCAGCAGTCCCGGGACAGGGGGCTTCTACGAGCAGTACTTC. As protein: CASSPGTGGFYEQYF.

The chain combines TRBV19 with TRBJ2-7; TRBD2 matches 10 bases. The CDR3 covers 16 residues. Germline V gives CDR1 LNHDA, CDR2 SQIVND (reference sequence). The V segment lost 5 bases and the J segment 4 bases; nucleotides outside the gene matches: 11. CDR3 in amino acids: CASSPHAGTSVYEQYF. CDR3 sequence (DNA): TGTGCCAGTAGTCCCCATGCCGGGACTAGCGTTTACGAGCAGTACTTC.

This chain connects TRBV2 to TRBJ1-2, with TRBD1 identical over 9 bases. Germline V gives CDR1 SNHLY, CDR2 FYNNEI. V was clipped by 4 bases and J by 1 base; unmatched bases: 7. This CDR3 has 16 residues. CDR3 residues: CASSGTGAGFNYGYTF. CDR3 bases: TGTGCCAGCAGTGGGACAGGGGCTGGATTTAACTATGGCTACACCTTC.